The 4 T cell receptor beta chains below come from one sample, sequenced in a study of blood T cells in healthy people across ages. The use of a sample-barcoded 5' primer and a J-beta primer mix characterized a second PCR of 7 to 11 cycles. In TCRdb, the 5' RACE reads were re-called with MiXCR into one record per CDR3 protein. The sample holds 1,100,000 or so distinct CDR3 sequences, 45% seen once. The specimen was blood. The receptors here all came from an older woman in good health.

The rearrangement joins TRBV7-2 to TRBJ2-7, with D perhaps matching TRBD1 (5 bases). The V end lost 5 bases, the J end lost 7 bases, and 12 bases lay between the germline ends. Germline loops: CDR1 SGHTA, CDR2 FQGNSA. The CDR3 is made up of 12 amino acids. CDR3 bases: TGTGCCAGCAGCCACCCAGGGCGGGAGCAGTACTTC. It yields the protein CASSHPGREQYF. The whole variable domain, filled in from reference TRBV7-2 and TRBJ2-7, reads GAGVSQSPSNKVTEKGKDVELRCDPISGHTALYWYRQSLGQGLEFLIYFQGNSAPDKSGLPSDRFSAERTGGSVSTLTIQRTQQEDSAVYLCASSHPGREQYFGPGTRLTVT.

This clonotype has more than one count but fewer than ten. The CDR3, as DNA: TGTGCCAGCAGTGAAATTGGGGGGACAGGGGGAGAGACCCAGTACTTC. Protein: CASSEIGGTGGETQYF. The chain has TRBV6-1 and TRBJ2-5, with 11 bases that match TRBD1. Trimming took 2 bases from V and 4 from J; bases not matched to a gene: 6. CDR3 length: 16 amino acids. Germline-derived CDR1 and CDR2 are MNHNS and SASEGT.

The gene calls are TRBV6-1 and TRBJ2-4, with a possible D match to TRBD1 (6 bases). CDR1 MNHNS and CDR2 SASEGT come from the germline V gene. This CDR3 has 18 residues. Trimming pared 7 bases from V and 0 bases from J, leaving 22 bases between. The CDR3 reads CASTGAQGTFLAKNIQYF. The DNA for the CDR3 is TGTGCCAGCACAGGGGCGCAGGGGACCTTCCTAGCCAAAAACATTCAGTACTTC.

V and J are TRBV6-5 and TRBJ2-7; no clear D. Germline V gene lookup returns CDR1 MNHEY and CDR2 SVGAGI. Between the trimmed V and J ends, which lost 5 bases and 3 bases, there was a span of 14 bases. This CDR3 is 14 amino acids long. CDR3 bases: TGTGCCAGCAGTCTTACTACGTTTGTCTACGAGCAGTACTTC. Amino acid sequence: CASSLTTFVYEQYF.